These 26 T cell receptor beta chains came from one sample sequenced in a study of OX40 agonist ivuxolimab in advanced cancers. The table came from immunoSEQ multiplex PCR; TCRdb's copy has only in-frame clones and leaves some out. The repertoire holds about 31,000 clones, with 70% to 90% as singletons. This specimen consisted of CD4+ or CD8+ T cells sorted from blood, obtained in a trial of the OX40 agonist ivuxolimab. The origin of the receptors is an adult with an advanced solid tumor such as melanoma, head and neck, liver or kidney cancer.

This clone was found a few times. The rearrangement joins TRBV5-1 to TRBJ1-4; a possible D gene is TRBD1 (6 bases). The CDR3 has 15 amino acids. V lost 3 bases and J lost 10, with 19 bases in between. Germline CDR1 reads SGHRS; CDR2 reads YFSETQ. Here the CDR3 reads CASSSDLGTSRKLFF. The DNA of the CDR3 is TGCGCCAGCAGCTCAGATCTCGGGACATCGCGAAAACTGTTTTTT.

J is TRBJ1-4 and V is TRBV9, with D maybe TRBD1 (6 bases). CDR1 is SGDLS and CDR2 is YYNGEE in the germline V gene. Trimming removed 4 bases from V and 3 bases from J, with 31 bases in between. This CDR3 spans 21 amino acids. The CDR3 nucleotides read TGTGCCAGCAGCCCCATTAGTGGGGACATTGGACTTCTGCGGGCTAATGAAAAACTGTTTTTT. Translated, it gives CASSPISGDIGLLRANEKLFF.

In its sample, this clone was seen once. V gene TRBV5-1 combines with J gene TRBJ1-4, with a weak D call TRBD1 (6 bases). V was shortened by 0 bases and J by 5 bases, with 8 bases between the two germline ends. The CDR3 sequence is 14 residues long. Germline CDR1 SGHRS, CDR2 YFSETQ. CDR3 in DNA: TGCGCCAGCAGCTTGGTGGGGGGCAATGAAAAACTGTTTTTT. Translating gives CASSLVGGNEKLFF.

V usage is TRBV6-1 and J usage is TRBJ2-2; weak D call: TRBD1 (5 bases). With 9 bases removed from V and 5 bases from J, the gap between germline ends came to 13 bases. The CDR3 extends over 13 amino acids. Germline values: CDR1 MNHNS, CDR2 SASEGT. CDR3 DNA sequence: TGTGCCAGTTCGCTCCGACAGACCGGGGAGCTGTTTTTT. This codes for CASSLRQTGELFF.

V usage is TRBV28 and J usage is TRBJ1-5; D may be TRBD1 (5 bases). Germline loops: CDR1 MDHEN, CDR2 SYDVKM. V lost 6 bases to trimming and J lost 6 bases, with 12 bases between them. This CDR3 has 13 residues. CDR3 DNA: TGTGCCAGCAGACCCGGGGCAATTCAGCCCCAGCATTTT. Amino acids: CASRPGAIQPQHF. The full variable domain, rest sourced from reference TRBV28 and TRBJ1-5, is DVKVTQSSRYLVKRTGEKVFLECVQDMDHENMFWYRQDPGLGLRLIYFSYDVKMKEKGDIPEGYSVSREKKERFSLILESASTNQTSMYLCASRPGAIQPQHFGDGTRLSIL.

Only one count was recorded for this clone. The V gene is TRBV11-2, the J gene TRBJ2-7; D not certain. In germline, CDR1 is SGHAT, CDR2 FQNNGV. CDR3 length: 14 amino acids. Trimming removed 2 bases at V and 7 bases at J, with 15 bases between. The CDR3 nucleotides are TGTGCCAGCAGCTTAATCGCCCCGTATGGGGAGCAGTACTTC. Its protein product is CASSLIAPYGEQYF.

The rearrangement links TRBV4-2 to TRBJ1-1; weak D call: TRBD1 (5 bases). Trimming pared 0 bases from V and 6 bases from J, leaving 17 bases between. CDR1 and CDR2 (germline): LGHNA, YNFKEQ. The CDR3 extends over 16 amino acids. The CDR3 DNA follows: TGTGCCAGCAGCCAAGATGGCAGCGGGGCCGGCGCTGAAGCTTTCTTT. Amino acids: CASSQDGSGAGAEAFF.

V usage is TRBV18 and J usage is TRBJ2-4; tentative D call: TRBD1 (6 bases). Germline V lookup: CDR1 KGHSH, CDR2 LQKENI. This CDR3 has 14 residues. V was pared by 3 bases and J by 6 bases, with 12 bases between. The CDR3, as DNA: TGTGCCAGCTCACCCGCACAGGGCCGAAACATTCAGTACTTC. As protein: CASSPAQGRNIQYF.

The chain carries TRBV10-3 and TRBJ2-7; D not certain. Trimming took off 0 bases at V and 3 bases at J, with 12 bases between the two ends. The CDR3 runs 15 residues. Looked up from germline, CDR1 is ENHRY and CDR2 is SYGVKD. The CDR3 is CAISESSDSNYEQYF. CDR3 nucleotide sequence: TGTGCCATCAGTGAGTCATCAGATTCGAACTACGAGCAGTACTTC.

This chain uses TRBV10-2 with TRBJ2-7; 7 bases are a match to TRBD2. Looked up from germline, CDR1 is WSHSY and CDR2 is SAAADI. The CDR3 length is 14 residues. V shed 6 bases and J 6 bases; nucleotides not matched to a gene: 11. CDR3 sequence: CASRLASGPREQYF. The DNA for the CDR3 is TGCGCCAGCAGATTAGCTAGCGGCCCCCGCGAGCAGTACTTC.

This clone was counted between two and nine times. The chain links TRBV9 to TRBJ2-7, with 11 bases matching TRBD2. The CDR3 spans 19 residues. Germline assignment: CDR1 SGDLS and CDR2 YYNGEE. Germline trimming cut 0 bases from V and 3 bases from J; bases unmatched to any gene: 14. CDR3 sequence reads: CASSVDPKDPTSGSYEQYF. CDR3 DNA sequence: TGTGCCAGCAGCGTAGACCCCAAAGACCCCACTAGCGGGAGCTACGAGCAGTACTTC. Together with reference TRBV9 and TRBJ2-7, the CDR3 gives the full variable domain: DSGVTQTPKHLITATGQRVTLRCSPRSGDLSVYWYQQSLDQGLQFLIQYYNGEERAKGNILERFSAQQFPDLHSELNLSSLELGDSALYFCASSVDPKDPTSGSYEQYFGPGTRLTVT.

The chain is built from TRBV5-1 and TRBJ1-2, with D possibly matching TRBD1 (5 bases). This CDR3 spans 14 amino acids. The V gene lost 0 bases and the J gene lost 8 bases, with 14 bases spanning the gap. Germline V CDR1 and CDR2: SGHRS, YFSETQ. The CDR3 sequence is CASSLAPEGWGYTF. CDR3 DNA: TGCGCCAGCAGCTTGGCCCCTGAGGGGTGGGGCTACACCTTC.

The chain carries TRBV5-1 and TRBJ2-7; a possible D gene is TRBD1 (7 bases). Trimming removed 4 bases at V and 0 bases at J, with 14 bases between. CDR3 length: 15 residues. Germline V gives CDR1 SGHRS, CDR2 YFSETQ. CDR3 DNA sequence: TGCGCCAGCAGCCAGGGGGGCAGCTTCTCCTACGAGCAGTACTTC. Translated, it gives CASSQGGSFSYEQYF.

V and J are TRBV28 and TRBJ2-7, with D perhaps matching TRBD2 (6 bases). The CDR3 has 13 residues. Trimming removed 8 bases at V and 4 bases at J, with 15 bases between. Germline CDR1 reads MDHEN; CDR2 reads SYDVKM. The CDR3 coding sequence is TGTGCCAGCCGCAGGGACTTACAGTACGAGCAGTACTTC. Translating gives CASRRDLQYEQYF.

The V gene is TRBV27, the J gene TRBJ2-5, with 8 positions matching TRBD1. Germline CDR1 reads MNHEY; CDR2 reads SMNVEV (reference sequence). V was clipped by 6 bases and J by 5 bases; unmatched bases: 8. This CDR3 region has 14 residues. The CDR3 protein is CASRPGQVTETQYF. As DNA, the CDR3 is TGTGCCAGCAGGCCGGGACAGGTCACCGAGACCCAGTACTTC.

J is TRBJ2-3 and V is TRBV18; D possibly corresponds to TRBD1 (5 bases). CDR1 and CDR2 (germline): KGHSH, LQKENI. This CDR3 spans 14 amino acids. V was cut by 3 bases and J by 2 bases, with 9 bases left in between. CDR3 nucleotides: TGTGCCAGCTCACCTGGGGCGGACACAGATACGCAGTATTTT. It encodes CASSPGADTDTQYF.

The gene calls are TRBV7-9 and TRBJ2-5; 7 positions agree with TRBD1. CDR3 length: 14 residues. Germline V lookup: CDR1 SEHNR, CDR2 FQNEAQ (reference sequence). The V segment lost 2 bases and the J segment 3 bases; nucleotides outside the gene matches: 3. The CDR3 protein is CASSLQGVEETQYF. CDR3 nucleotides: TGTGCCAGCAGCTTACAGGGGGTTGAAGAGACCCAGTACTTC.

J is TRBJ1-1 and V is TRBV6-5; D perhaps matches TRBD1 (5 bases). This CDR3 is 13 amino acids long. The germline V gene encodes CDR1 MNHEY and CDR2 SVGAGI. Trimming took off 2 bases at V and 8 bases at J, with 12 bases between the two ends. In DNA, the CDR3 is TGTGCCAGCAGTTACCCGGGGACTCGAGAAGCTTTCTTT. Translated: CASSYPGTREAFF.

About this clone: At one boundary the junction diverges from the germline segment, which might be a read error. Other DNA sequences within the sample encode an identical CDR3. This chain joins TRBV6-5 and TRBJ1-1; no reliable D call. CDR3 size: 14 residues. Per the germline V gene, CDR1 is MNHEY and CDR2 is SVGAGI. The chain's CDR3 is CASSQSDSNTEAFF. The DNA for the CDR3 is TGTGCCAGCAGTCAATCGGACTCAAACACTGAGGCTTTCTTT.

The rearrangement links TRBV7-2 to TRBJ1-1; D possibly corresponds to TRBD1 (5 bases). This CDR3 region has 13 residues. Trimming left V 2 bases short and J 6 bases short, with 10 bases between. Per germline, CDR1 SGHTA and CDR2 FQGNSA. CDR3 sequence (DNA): TGTGCCAGCAGCTTACGAAGGGGTTCTGAAGCTTTCTTT. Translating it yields CASSLRRGSEAFF.

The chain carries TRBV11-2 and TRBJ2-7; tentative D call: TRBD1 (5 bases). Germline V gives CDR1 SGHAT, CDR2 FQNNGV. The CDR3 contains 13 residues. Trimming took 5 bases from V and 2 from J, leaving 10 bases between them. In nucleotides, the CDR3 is TGTGCCAGCAGCCTTCAGACAGCCTACGAGCAGTACTTC. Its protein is CASSLQTAYEQYF.

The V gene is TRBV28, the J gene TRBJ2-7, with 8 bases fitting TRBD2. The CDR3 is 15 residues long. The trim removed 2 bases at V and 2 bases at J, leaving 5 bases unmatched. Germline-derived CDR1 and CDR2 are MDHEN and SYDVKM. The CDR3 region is CASSLTSGNTYEQYF. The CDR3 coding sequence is TGTGCCAGCAGTTTAACTAGCGGAAATACCTACGAGCAGTACTTC.

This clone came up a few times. The CDR3 loop reads CASSRFRGDTGELFF. As DNA, the CDR3 is TGTGCCAGCAGTCGGTTCAGGGGTGACACCGGGGAGCTGTTTTTT. The chain carries TRBV6-4 and TRBJ2-2; the D gene is possibly TRBD1 (6 bases). The V gene's germline CDR1 is MRHNA and CDR2 SNTAGT. This CDR3 has 15 residues. The germline V and J ends were trimmed by 5 bases and 3 bases, with 13 bases remaining between them.

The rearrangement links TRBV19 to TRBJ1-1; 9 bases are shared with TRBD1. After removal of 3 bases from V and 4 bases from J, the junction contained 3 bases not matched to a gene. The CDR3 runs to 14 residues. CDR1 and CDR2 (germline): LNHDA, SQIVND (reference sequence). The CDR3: CASSIVTGGTEAFF. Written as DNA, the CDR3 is TGTGCCAGTAGTATCGTGACAGGGGGCACTGAAGCTTTCTTT.

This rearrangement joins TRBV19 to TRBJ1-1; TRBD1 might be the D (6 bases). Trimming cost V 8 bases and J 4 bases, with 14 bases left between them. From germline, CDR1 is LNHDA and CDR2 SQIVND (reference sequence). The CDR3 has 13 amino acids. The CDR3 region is CASGQGRGTEAFF. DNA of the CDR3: TGTGCCAGTGGTCAGGGGAGGGGCACTGAAGCTTTCTTT.

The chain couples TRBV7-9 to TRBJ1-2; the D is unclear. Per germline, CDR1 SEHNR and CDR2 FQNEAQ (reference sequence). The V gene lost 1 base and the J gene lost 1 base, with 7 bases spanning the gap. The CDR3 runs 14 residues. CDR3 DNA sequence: TGTGCCAGCAGCTTAGAAACCGTTAACTATGGCTACACCTTC. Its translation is CASSLETVNYGYTF. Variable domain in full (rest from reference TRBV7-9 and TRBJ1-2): DTGVSQNPRHKITKRGQNVTFRCDPISEHNRLYWYRQTLGQGPEFLTYFQNEAQLEKSRLLSDRFSAERPKGSFSTLEIQRTEQGDSAMYLCASSLETVNYGYTFGSGTRLTVV.